The 14 T cell receptor beta chains listed next were all sequenced from one sample in a study of T cells after yellow fever vaccination. TCRdb redid the calling of the 5' RACE reads with MiXCR, one entry per CDR3 protein. Among about 430,000 distinct CDR3 sequences listed, around 19% were seen once. The sequences come from PBMCs, collected before the yellow fever booster vaccination. These receptors were taken from a man younger than 35 who received the YFV17D yellow fever vaccine.

The chain has TRBV4-2 and TRBJ1-4; tentatively, D is TRBD1 (6 bases). From germline, CDR1 is LGHNA and CDR2 YNFKEQ. This CDR3 comprises 15 residues. V lost 1 base and J 5 bases, leaving 11 bases between the germline ends. The chain's CDR3 is CASSQVGGSNEKLFF. In DNA form, the CDR3 reads TGTGCCAGCAGCCAAGTAGGGGGATCAAATGAAAAACTGTTTTTT.

This clonotype was observed at least ten times. The chain joins TRBV5-5 to TRBJ2-1, with D maybe TRBD2 (5 bases). The length of the CDR3 is 15 residues. V was trimmed by 1 base and J by 0 bases, leaving 8 bases between them. Germline CDR1 and CDR2: SGHKS and YYEKEE (reference sequence). The DNA of the CDR3 is TGTGCCAGCAGCTTGCTAGGGAGCTCCTACAATGAGCAGTTCTTC. It codes for CASSLLGSSYNEQFF.

This clonotype was seen more than once but under ten times. V usage is TRBV18 and J usage is TRBJ2-7, with no clear D. V was clipped by 5 bases and J by 3 bases, with 8 bases between them. CDR1 is KGHSH and CDR2 is LQKENI in the germline V gene. The CDR3 contains 12 residues. As DNA, the CDR3 is TGTGCCAGCTCAGTGAATGACTACGAGCAGTACGTC. Translated, it gives CASSVNDYEQYV.

The V gene is TRBV12-3 or TRBV12-4, the J gene TRBJ2-3; D uncertain. The CDR3 is 13 residues long. Trimming left V 2 bases short and J 5 bases short, with 8 bases between. The CDR3, as DNA: TGTGCCAGCAGTTTATTGGGTGTAGATACGCAGTATTTT. This translates into CASSLLGVDTQYF.

This clonotype was detected only a few times. This chain connects TRBV7-9 to TRBJ1-1, with TRBD1 matching over 8 bases. Germline V gives CDR1 SEHNR, CDR2 FQNEAQ (reference sequence). There are 12 residues in the CDR3. Trimming at V came to 1 base and at J to 8 bases, leaving 0 bases not matched to a gene. CDR3 bases: TGTGCCAGCAGCTTAGGGGACAGGGAAGCTTTCTTT. Translating it yields CASSLGDREAFF.

V usage is TRBV4-1 and J usage is TRBJ1-1; D is ambiguous. The germline V gene has CDR1 MGHRA and CDR2 YSYEKL. CDR3 length: 17 residues. V lost 4 bases and J lost 6, with 24 bases in between. The CDR3 here is CASSRGTPGQRGPEAFF. For the CDR3, the DNA is TGCGCCAGCAGCCGAGGCACTCCGGGCCAAAGAGGCCCTGAAGCTTTCTTT.

In its sample, this clonotype was seen many times. The chain employs TRBV6-2 or TRBV6-3 and TRBJ2-5; TRBD2 aligns across 12 bases. Trimming took 5 bases from V and 5 from J; bases not matched to a gene: 9. CDR3 length equals 16 residues. The germline CDR1 and CDR2 sequences are MNHEY and SVGEGT. The CDR3 spells CASSPRTSGVQETQYF. CDR3 coding DNA: TGTGCCAGCAGTCCCCGGACTAGCGGGGTCCAGGAGACCCAGTACTTC.

This clonotype occurred many times. The V call is TRBV5-1, the J call TRBJ2-1; D perhaps matches TRBD2 (7 bases). This CDR3 region has 15 residues. Germline V gene lookup returns CDR1 SGHRS and CDR2 YFSETQ. Trimming cost V 2 bases and J 3 bases, with 12 bases left between them. CDR3 in DNA: TGCGCCAGCAGCTTACGGGGGGCGGACTACAATGAGCAGTTCTTC. This encodes CASSLRGADYNEQFF.

The V and J genes are TRBV4-2 and TRBJ2-3, with D maybe TRBD1 (5 bases). The CDR3 runs to 14 residues. CDR1 LGHNA and CDR2 YNFKEQ come from the germline V gene. Trimming took off 0 bases at V and 9 bases at J, with 13 bases between the two ends. In DNA form, the CDR3 reads TGTGCCAGCAGCCAAGAAGGGGTGGCTTCCACGCAGTATTTT. Protein sequence: CASSQEGVASTQYF.

Written as DNA, the CDR3 is TGTGCCAGCAGTAACCTCCGCTACGAGCAGTACTTC. This translates into CASSNLRYEQYF. The chain joins TRBV6-2 or TRBV6-3 to TRBJ2-7; D ambiguous. This CDR3 is built from 12 residues. The V end was cut by 5 bases, the J end by 3 bases, with 8 bases between. Looked up from germline, CDR1 is MNHEY and CDR2 is SVGEGT.

This chain links TRBV10-3 with TRBJ2-7, with D possibly being TRBD1 (6 bases). Trimming took off 4 bases at V and 0 bases at J, with 10 bases between the two ends. The germline V gene encodes CDR1 ENHRY and CDR2 SYGVKD. There are 14 residues in the CDR3. This CDR3 is CAISGRGHSYEQYF. The CDR3 nucleotides read TGTGCCATCAGTGGCAGGGGACACTCCTACGAGCAGTACTTC.

The rearrangement links TRBV5-1 to TRBJ1-2; D gene unclear. The V end was cut by 0 bases, the J end by 7 bases, with 10 bases between. Germline assignment: CDR1 SGHRS and CDR2 YFSETQ. This CDR3 region has 13 residues. The CDR3 is CASSLETASGYTF. The CDR3 DNA reads TGCGCCAGCAGCTTGGAAACAGCCTCTGGCTACACCTTC.

The chain couples TRBV12-3 or TRBV12-4 to TRBJ2-3; D remains ambiguous. The CDR3 is 14 amino acids. V was clipped by 6 bases and J by 3 bases, with 13 bases between them. Here the CDR3 reads CASSPNDGTDTQYF. The CDR3 nucleotides are TGTGCCAGCAGCCCAAACGACGGAACAGATACGCAGTATTTT.

The V gene is TRBV20-1, the J gene TRBJ2-7, with D unresolved. Germline V gene data show CDR1 as DFQATT and CDR2 as SNEGSKA (reference sequence). The length of the CDR3 is 13 residues. V was shortened by 0 bases and J by 0 bases, with 6 bases between the two germline ends. The CDR3 region is CSARDYSSYEQYF. For the CDR3, the DNA is TGCAGTGCTAGAGATTACAGCTCCTACGAGCAGTACTTC.